One and the same sample provided the 11 T cell receptor beta chains below, sequenced in a study of OX40 agonist ivuxolimab in advanced cancers. This table comes from immunoSEQ multiplex PCR, and its TCRdb copy is limited to in-frame clones, with some not included. This table holds 73,000 or so clones, roughly 86% found once. The sequencing here drew on CD4+ or CD8+ T cells sorted from blood, taken in a trial of the OX40 agonist ivuxolimab. The receptors were sampled from an adult with an advanced solid tumor such as melanoma, head and neck, liver or kidney cancer.

This clone was counted between two and nine times. V gene TRBV19 combines with J gene TRBJ1-1; tentative D call: TRBD1 (6 bases). This CDR3 comprises 15 residues. CDR1 and CDR2 from the germline V gene are LNHDA and SQIVND (reference sequence). Trimming cost V 10 bases and J 0 bases, with 18 bases left between them. CDR3 nucleotides: TGTGCCACCCGCCTCCTCGGGGGGCTGAACACTGAAGCTTTCTTT. This encodes CATRLLGGLNTEAFF. Filled out from reference TRBV19 and TRBJ1-1, the complete variable domain reads DGGITQSPKYLFRKEGQNVTLSCEQNLNHDAMYWYRQDPGQGLRLIYYSQIVNDFQKGDIAEGYSVSREKKESFPLTVTSAQKNPTAFYLCATRLLGGLNTEAFFGQGTRLTVV.

This chain joins TRBV6-5 and TRBJ1-5, with D perhaps TRBD1 (5 bases). V was trimmed by 8 bases and J by 0 bases, leaving 14 bases between them. Germline CDR1 reads MNHEY; CDR2 reads SVGAGI. The CDR3 is 15 amino acids. The CDR3 spells CASAGGVVSNQPQHF. The CDR3 DNA sequence: TGTGCCAGCGCGGGGGGGGTCGTTAGCAATCAGCCCCAGCATTTT.

The rearrangement uses TRBV7-9 and TRBJ1-5, with 9 bases lining up with TRBD1. The CDR3 spans 17 residues. With 5 bases clipped from V and 1 base from J, the junction kept 9 bases outside the gene matches. Per germline, CDR1 SEHNR and CDR2 FQNEAQ (reference sequence). The CDR3 DNA reads as TGTGCCAGCAGCACGGGACAGGGAGTTGGAAGCAATCAGCCCCAGCATTTT. As protein: CASSTGQGVGSNQPQHF.

The chain carries TRBV27 and TRBJ2-3; 7 bases agree with TRBD2. This CDR3 has 18 residues. After removal of 1 base from V and 0 bases from J, the junction contained 10 bases not matched to a gene. CDR1 and CDR2 from the germline V gene are MNHEY and SMNVEV (reference sequence). In nucleotides, the CDR3 is TGTGCCAGCAGTTTATTGGCGGCTAGCGGAACTAGCACAGATACGCAGTATTTT. As protein: CASSLLAASGTSTDTQYF.

The rearrangement uses TRBV30 and TRBJ2-1; 10 bases match TRBD2. Per germline, CDR1 GTSNPN and CDR2 SVGIG (reference sequence). The CDR3 is made up of 15 amino acids. Trimming at V came to 5 bases and at J to 9 bases, leaving 13 bases not matched to a gene. CDR3 sequence reads: CAWGPGLAARGEQFF. CDR3 nucleotide sequence: TGTGCCTGGGGGCCCGGACTAGCGGCCAGGGGTGAGCAGTTCTTC.

This chain joins TRBV5-1 and TRBJ1-1, with D uncertain. V was cut by 0 bases and J by 8 bases, with 11 bases left in between. This CDR3 region has 13 residues. Germline V gene lookup returns CDR1 SGHRS and CDR2 YFSETQ. The CDR3 coding sequence is TGCGCCAGCAGCTTGGGCGCTGGGAAGGAAGCTTTCTTT. Protein: CASSLGAGKEAFF.

This clone was seen only a few times. The chain carries TRBV21-1 and TRBJ1-5. TRBV21-1 is tagged as a pseudogene. The CDR3 is 17 amino acids. The DNA of the CDR3 is TGTGCCAGCAGGCTAGGGGGGGTGCGGGATAGCAATCAGCCCCAGCATTTT. Amino acids: CASRLGGVRDSNQPQHF.

The chain recombines TRBV7-2 with TRBJ1-6; 8 nucleotides match TRBD1. This CDR3 spans 16 amino acids. The V gene's germline CDR1 is SGHTA and CDR2 FQGNSA. Trimming took 5 bases from V and 10 from J; bases not matched to a gene: 13. CDR3 nucleotides: TGTGCCAGCAGCCCCGGGACAGGACGACCACGATCACCCCTCCACTTT. It specifies CASSPGTGRPRSPLHF.

J is TRBJ2-3 and V is TRBV30; no firm D call. Germline values: CDR1 GTSNPN, CDR2 SVGIG (reference sequence). V was clipped by 3 bases and J by 4 bases, with 8 bases between them. CDR3 length: 12 amino acids. CDR3 in DNA: TGTGCCTGGAGCCCCCCTGCAGATACGCAGTATTTT. Translation gives CAWSPPADTQYF.

V and J are TRBV5-1 and TRBJ1-2; 8 bases align to TRBD1. Germline assignment: CDR1 SGHRS and CDR2 YFSETQ. The CDR3 consists of 16 residues. Trimming took 6 bases from V and 2 from J; bases not matched to a gene: 12. CDR3 sequence reads: CASTEGLTGVNYGYTF. CDR3 DNA: TGCGCCAGCACCGAAGGATTGACAGGGGTAAACTATGGCTACACCTTC.

J is TRBJ2-5 and V is TRBV11-1; TRBD2 matches 11 bases. Germline CDR1 SGHAT, CDR2 FQDESV (reference sequence). Losses at the gene ends were 5 bases for V and 5 bases for J; bases not matched to a gene: 10. CDR3 length: 16 amino acids. CDR3 sequence: CASSHRTSGLRETQYF. The CDR3 nucleotides read TGTGCCAGCAGCCATCGGACTAGCGGGTTGCGTGAGACCCAGTACTTC.